The entry that follows covers one TCR beta chain sequence. Its cognate antigen is unknown. This specimen belongs to a study of T cell responses to AZD1222 COVID-19 vaccine. Whole-study context: Investigators merged groups given second doses at roughly 4 or roughly 12 weeks.

The CDR3 totals 14 residues. Germline assignment: CDR1 MDHEN and CDR2 SYDVKM. With V trimmed by 7 bases and J by 6 bases, 8 bases remained unmatched. Broader study findings: As reported, nearly half of all spike-specific TCRs target variant regions that are unmutated.

Assay used: immunoSEQ multiplex PCR; TCRdb lists only in-frame clones, some missing. The table shows about 130,000 clones, with around 85% occurring only once. The clonotype originates from an adult in good health. Sequenced here: peripheral blood, sampled on day 0 of AZD1222 vaccination. This chain uses TRBV28 with TRBJ2-7; 11 positions agree with TRBD2. CDR3 in DNA: TGTGCCAGCACCCAACTAGCGGGGGCTTCCGAGCAGTACTTC. The encoded protein is CASTQLAGASEQYF.